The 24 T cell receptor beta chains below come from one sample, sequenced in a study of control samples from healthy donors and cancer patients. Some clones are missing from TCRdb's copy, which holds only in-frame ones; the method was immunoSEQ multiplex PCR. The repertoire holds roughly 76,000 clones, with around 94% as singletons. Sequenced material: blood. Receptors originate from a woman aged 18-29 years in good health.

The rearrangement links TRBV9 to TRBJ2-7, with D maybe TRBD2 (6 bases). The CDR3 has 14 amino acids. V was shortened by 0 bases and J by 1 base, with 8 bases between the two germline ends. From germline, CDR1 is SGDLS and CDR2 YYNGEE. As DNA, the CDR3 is TGTGCCAGCAGCGTAGCGGGAGAATCCTACGAGCAGTACTTC. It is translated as CASSVAGESYEQYF.

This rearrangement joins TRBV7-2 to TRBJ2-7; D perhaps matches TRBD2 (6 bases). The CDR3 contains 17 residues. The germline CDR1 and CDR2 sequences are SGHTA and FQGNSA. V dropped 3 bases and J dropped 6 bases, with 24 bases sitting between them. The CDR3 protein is CASSFVGGGRVGLEQYF. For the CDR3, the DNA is TGTGCCAGCAGCTTCGTGGGAGGCGGGCGGGTTGGGCTCGAGCAGTACTTC.

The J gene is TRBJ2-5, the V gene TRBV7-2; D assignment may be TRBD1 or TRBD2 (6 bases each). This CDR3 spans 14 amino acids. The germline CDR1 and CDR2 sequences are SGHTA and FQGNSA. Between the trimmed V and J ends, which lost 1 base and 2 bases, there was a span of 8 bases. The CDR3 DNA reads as TGTGCCAGCAGCTTAGTAGGGGGGCAAGAGACCCAGTACTTC. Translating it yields CASSLVGGQETQYF.

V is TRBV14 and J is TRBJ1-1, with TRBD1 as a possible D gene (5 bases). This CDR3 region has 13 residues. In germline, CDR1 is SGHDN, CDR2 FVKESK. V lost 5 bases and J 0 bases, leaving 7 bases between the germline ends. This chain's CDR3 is CASSWTMNTEAFF. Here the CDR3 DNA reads TGTGCCAGCAGCTGGACAATGAACACTGAAGCTTTCTTT.

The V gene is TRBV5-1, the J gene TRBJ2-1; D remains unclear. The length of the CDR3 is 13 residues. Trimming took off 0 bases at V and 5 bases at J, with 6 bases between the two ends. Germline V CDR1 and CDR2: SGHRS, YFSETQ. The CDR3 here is CASSLGLNNEQFF. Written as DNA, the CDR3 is TGCGCCAGCAGCTTGGGGCTAAACAATGAGCAGTTCTTC.

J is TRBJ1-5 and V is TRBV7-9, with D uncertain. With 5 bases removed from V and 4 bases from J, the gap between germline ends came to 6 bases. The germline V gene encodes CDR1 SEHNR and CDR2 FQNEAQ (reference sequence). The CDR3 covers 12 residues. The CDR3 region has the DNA TGTGCCAGCAGCCTGAGTAATCAGCCCCAGCATTTT. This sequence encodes CASSLSNQPQHF.

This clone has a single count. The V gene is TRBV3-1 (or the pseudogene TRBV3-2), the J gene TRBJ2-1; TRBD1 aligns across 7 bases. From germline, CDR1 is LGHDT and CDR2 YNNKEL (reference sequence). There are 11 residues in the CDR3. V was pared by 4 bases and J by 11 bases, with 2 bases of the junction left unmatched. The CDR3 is CASSRGQKQFF. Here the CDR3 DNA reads TGTGCCAGCAGCCGGGGACAGAAGCAGTTCTTC.

The CDR3 bases are TGTGCCAGCAGCCCCATTGAGGGGGACAGGGAGAGTTATAGCAATCAGCCCCAGCATTTT. This sequence encodes CASSPIEGDRESYSNQPQHF. The genes are TRBV6-6 and TRBJ1-5; 9 bases match TRBD1. The trim removed 6 bases at V and 0 bases at J, leaving 18 bases unmatched. The CDR3 runs 20 residues. Germline assignment: CDR1 MNHNY and CDR2 SVGAGI (reference sequence).

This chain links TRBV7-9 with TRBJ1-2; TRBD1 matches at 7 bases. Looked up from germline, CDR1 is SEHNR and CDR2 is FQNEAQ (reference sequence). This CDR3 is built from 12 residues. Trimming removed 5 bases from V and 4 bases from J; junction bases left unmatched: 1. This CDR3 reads CASSGTAYGYTF. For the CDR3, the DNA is TGTGCCAGCAGCGGGACAGCCTATGGCTACACCTTC. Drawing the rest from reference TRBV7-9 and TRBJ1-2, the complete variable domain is DTGVSQNPRHKITKRGQNVTFRCDPISEHNRLYWYRQTLGQGPEFLTYFQNEAQLEKSRLLSDRFSAERPKGSFSTLEIQRTEQGDSAMYLCASSGTAYGYTFGSGTRLTVV.

The CDR3 DNA is TGTGCCAGCAGCAGAGTAGACAGGGGTCCTTCTCCATTTAATTCACCCCTCCACTTT. Translated: CASSRVDRGPSPFNSPLHF. This chain uses TRBV21-1 with TRBJ1-6; TRBD1 was called by the table and not checked on the DNA. TRBV21-1 is described as a pseudogene. The CDR3 covers 19 residues.

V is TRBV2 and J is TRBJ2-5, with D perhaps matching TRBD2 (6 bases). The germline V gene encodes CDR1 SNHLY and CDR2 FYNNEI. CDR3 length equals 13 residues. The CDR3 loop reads CATWGDHQETQYF. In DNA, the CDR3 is TGTGCTACATGGGGGGACCACCAAGAGACCCAGTACTTC.

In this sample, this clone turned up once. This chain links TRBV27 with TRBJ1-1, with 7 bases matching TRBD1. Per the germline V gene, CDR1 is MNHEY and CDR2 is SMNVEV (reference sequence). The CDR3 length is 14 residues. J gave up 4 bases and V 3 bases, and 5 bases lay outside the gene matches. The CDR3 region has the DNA TGTGCCAGCAGTTTGGCAGCAGGGGGCACTGAAGCTTTCTTT. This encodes CASSLAAGGTEAFF.

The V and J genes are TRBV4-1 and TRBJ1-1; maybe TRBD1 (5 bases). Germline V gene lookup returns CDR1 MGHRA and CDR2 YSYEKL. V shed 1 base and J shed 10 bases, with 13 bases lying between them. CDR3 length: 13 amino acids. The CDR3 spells CASSQVGSRGAFF. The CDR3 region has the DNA TGCGCCAGCAGCCAAGTGGGCTCGAGGGGAGCTTTCTTT.

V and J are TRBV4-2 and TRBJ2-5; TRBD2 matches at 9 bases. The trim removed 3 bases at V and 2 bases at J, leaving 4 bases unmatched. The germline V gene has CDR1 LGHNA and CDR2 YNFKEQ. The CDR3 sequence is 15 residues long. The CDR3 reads CASSQSLAGQETQYF. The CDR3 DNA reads TGTGCCAGCAGCCAGAGCCTAGCGGGACAAGAGACCCAGTACTTC.

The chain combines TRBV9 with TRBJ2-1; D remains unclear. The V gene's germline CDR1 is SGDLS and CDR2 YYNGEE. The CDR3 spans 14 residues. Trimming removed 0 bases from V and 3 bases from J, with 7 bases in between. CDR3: CASSVGTVYNEQFF. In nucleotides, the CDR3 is TGTGCCAGCAGCGTAGGGACCGTCTACAATGAGCAGTTCTTC.

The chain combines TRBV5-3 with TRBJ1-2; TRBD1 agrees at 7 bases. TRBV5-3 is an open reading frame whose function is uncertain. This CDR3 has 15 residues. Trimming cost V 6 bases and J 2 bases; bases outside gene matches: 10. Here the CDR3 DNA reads TGTGCCAGAACCACCAAGACAGGGCTCAACTATGGCTACACCTTC. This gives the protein CARTTKTGLNYGYTF.

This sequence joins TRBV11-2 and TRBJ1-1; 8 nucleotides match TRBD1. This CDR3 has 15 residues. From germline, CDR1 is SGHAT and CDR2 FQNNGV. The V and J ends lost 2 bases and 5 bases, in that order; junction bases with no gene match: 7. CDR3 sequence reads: CASSLRQGLRTEAFF. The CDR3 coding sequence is TGTGCCAGCAGCTTAAGACAGGGGTTGCGGACTGAAGCTTTCTTT.

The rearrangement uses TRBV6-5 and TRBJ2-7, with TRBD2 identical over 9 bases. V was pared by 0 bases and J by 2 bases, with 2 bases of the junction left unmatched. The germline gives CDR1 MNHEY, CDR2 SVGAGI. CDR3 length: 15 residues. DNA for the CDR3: TGTGCCAGCAGTTACTCCAGCGGGGGGCCCTACGAGCAGTACTTC. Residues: CASSYSSGGPYEQYF.

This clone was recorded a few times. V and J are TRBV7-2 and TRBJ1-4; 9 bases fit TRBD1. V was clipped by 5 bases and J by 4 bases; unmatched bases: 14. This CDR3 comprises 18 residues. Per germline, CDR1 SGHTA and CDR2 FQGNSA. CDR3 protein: CASSVDLRDRVNNEKLFF. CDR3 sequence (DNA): TGTGCCAGCAGCGTGGACCTCCGGGACAGGGTCAATAATGAAAAACTGTTTTTT.

DNA for the CDR3: TGCAGTGCCATAGAGAACACTGAAGCTTTCTTT. This codes for CSAIENTEAFF. The rearrangement joins TRBV20-1 to TRBJ1-1; D is unresolved. CDR1 is DFQATT and CDR2 is SNEGSKA in the germline V gene (reference sequence). V shed 6 bases and J shed 1 base, with 6 bases lying between them. The CDR3 is 11 residues long.

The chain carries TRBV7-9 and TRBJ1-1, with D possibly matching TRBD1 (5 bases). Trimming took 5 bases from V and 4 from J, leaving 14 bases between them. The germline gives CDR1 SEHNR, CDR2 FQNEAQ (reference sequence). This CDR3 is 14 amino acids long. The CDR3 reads CASSPSGGTTEAFF. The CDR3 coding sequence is TGTGCCAGCAGCCCCAGTGGGGGGACCACTGAAGCTTTCTTT.

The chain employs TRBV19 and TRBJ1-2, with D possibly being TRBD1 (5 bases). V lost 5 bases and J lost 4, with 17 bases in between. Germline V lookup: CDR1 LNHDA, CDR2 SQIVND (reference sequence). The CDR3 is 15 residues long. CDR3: CASSSSTVGVYGYTF. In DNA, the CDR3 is TGTGCCAGTAGTTCGTCGACAGTGGGAGTCTATGGCTACACCTTC.

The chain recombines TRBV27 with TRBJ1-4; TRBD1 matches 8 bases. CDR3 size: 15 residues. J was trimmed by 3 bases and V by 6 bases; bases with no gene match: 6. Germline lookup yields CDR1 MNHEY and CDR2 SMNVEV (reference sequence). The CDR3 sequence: CASRPRDRPNEKLFF. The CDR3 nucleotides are TGTGCCAGCAGGCCGCGGGACAGGCCTAATGAAAAACTGTTTTTT. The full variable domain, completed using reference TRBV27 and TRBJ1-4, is EAQVTQNPRYLITVTGKKLTVTCSQNMNHEYMSWYRQDPGLGLRQIYYSMNVEVTDKGDVPEGYKVSRKEKRNFPLILESPSPNQTSLYFCASRPRDRPNEKLFFGSGTQLSVL.

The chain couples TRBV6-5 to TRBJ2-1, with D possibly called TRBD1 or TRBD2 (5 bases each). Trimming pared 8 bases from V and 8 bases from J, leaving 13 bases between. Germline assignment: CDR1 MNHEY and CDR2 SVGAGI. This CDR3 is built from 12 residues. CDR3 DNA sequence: TGTGCCAGCGCCACGAGGGGAGATGAGCAGTTCTTC. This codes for CASATRGDEQFF.